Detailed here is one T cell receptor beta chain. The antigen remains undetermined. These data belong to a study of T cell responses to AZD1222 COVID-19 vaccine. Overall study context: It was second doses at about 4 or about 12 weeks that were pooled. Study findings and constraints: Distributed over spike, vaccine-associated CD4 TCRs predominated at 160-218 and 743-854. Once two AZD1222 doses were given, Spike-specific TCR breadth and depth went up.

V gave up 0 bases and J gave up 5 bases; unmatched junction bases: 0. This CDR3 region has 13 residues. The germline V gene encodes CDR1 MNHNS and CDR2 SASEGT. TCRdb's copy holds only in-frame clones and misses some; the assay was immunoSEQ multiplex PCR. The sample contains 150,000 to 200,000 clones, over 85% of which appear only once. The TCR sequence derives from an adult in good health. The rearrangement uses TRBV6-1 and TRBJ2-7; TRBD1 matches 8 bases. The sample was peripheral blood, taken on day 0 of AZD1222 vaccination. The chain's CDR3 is CASSEAQGDEQYF. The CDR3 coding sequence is TGTGCCAGCAGTGAAGCACAGGGGGACGAGCAGTACTTC.